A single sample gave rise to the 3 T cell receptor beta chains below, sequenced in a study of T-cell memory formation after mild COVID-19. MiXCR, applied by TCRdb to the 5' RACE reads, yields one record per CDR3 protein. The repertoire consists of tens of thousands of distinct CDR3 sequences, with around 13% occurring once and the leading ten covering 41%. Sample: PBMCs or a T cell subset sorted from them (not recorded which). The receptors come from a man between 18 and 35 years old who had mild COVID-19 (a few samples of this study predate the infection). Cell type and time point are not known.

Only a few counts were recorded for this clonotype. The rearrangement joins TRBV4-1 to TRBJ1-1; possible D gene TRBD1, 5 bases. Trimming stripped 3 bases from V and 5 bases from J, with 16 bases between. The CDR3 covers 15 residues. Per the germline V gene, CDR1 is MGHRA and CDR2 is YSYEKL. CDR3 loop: CASSHFFRAGTEAFF. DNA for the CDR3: TGCGCCAGCAGCCACTTTTTCAGGGCCGGGACTGAAGCTTTCTTT.

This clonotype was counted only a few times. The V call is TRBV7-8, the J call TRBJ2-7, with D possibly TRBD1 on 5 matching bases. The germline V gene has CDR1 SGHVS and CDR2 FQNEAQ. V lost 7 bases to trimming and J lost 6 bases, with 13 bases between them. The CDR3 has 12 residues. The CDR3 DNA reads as TGTGCCAGCAACCCAGGGAACCGCGAGCAGTACTTC. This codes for CASNPGNREQYF.

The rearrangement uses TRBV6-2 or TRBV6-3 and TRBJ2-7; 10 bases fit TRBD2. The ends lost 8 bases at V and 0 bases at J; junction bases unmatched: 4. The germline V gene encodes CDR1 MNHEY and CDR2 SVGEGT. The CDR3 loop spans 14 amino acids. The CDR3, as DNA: TGTGCCAGCGGATTAGCGGGGGGCTCCTACGAGCAGTACGTC. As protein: CASGLAGGSYEQYV.